What follows are 14 T cell receptor beta chains derived from one specimen sequenced in a study of early T cells in non-severe SARS-CoV-2 infection. A single record per CDR3 protein comes from TCRdb applying MiXCR to the 5' RACE reads. The sample has 65,000 to 70,000 distinct CDR3 sequences; around 9.9% are singletons. What was sequenced was whole blood. The source of these receptors is an adult who was a healthcare worker with PCR-confirmed SARS-CoV-2 infection or an uninfected control (not recorded which).

This clonotype was counted at least ten times. This chain joins TRBV7-8 and TRBJ2-7; D ambiguous. The CDR3 runs to 15 residues. The germline CDR1 and CDR2 sequences are SGHVS and FQNEAQ. V was shortened by 0 bases and J by 5 bases, with 14 bases between the two germline ends. The CDR3 spells CASSLALRAPHEQYF. The CDR3 DNA reads TGTGCCAGCAGCTTAGCGCTCCGGGCTCCCCACGAGCAGTACTTC.

The chain links TRBV20-1 to TRBJ1-4, with 8 bases matching TRBD1. The CDR3 runs 14 residues. From germline, CDR1 is DFQATT and CDR2 SNEGSKA (reference sequence). V shed 3 bases and J 5 bases; nucleotides not matched to a gene: 5. CDR3 in DNA: TGCAGTGCTAGGAGGACAGGGCCGAATGAAAAACTGTTTTTT. This sequence encodes CSARRTGPNEKLFF.

This chain connects TRBV29-1 to TRBJ2-1, with TRBD2 matching 12 bases. The CDR3 is 12 amino acids. Germline lookup yields CDR1 SQVTM and CDR2 ANQGSEA. Unmatched junction bases numbered 4, after V lost 7 bases and J lost 9 bases. The CDR3 nucleotides read TGCAGCGCGACTAGCGGGAGTGGTGAGCAGTTCTTC. Its protein product is CSATSGSGEQFF.

This clonotype showed up just a few times. V and J are TRBV29-1 and TRBJ1-2; no reliable D call. The CDR3 covers 15 residues. Germline V lookup: CDR1 SQVTM, CDR2 ANQGSEA. Trimming stripped 3 bases from V and 7 bases from J, with 21 bases between. The CDR3: CSVDSAALGPRGYTF. The CDR3, as DNA: TGCAGCGTTGATTCGGCGGCCCTAGGGCCCCGTGGCTACACCTTC.

There are many counts of this clonotype. The chain is built from TRBV7-9 and TRBJ2-1; D perhaps matches TRBD2 (6 bases). Germline lookup yields CDR1 SEHNR and CDR2 FQNEAQ (reference sequence). V lost 8 bases, J lost 0 bases, and 8 bases lay in between. CDR3 length equals 13 residues. CDR3 in DNA: TGTGCCAGCCTCGGGAGCTCCTACAATGAGCAGTTCTTC. This translates into CASLGSSYNEQFF.

This clonotype was seen at least ten times. This chain connects TRBV12-3 or TRBV12-4 to TRBJ1-2; weak D call: TRBD1 (6 bases). The CDR3 is 14 residues long. V shed 2 bases and J shed 5 bases, with 12 bases lying between them. The CDR3 sequence: CASSLRTDPYGYTF. The CDR3 DNA sequence: TGTGCCAGCAGTTTAAGGACAGATCCTTATGGCTACACCTTC.

This clonotype was counted a few times. The rearrangement links TRBV6-2 or TRBV6-3 to TRBJ2-7; 13 nucleotides line up with TRBD2. From germline, CDR1 is MNHEY and CDR2 SVGEGT. Trimming removed 6 bases from V and 5 bases from J; junction bases left unmatched: 10. The CDR3 sequence is 16 residues long. In DNA, the CDR3 is TGTGCCAGCAGAAATCCCGGGACTAGCGGGATCAACGAGCAGTACTTC. Protein product: CASRNPGTSGINEQYF.

The rearrangement links TRBV7-6 to TRBJ2-7, with TRBD2 as a possible D gene (6 bases). Trimming took 5 bases from V and 5 from J, leaving 19 bases between them. This CDR3 comprises 15 residues. Germline CDR1 is SGHVS and CDR2 is FNYEAQ. For the CDR3, the DNA is TGTGCCAGCAGCGGGGGACTTACCGAGTTCAACGAGCAGTACTTC. Protein product: CASSGGLTEFNEQYF.

J is TRBJ2-1 and V is TRBV11-2, with unresolved D. The CDR3 is 14 residues long. CDR1 is SGHAT, CDR2 FQNNGV, per germline. V shed 3 bases and J shed 0 bases, with 6 bases lying between them. The CDR3 sequence: CASSLPSSYNEQFF. CDR3 nucleotides: TGTGCCAGCAGCTTGCCTAGCTCCTACAATGAGCAGTTCTTC. Full variable domain (remainder filled in from reference TRBV11-2 and TRBJ2-1): EAGVAQSPRYKIIEKRQSVAFWCNPISGHATLYWYQQILGQGPKLLIQFQNNGVVDDSQLPKDRFSAERLKGVDSTLKIQPAKLEDSAVYLCASSLPSSYNEQFFGPGTRLTVL.

The chain uses TRBV28 and TRBJ2-7, with D uncertain. This CDR3 is built from 12 residues. V was shortened by 3 bases and J by 5 bases, with 8 bases between the two germline ends. CDR1 is MDHEN and CDR2 is SYDVKM in the germline V gene. Written as DNA, the CDR3 is TGTGCCAGCAGTTTTCGTTGGCACGAGCAGTACTTC. Translated, it gives CASSFRWHEQYF. Full variable domain (remainder filled in from reference TRBV28 and TRBJ2-7): DVKVTQSSRYLVKRTGEKVFLECVQDMDHENMFWYRQDPGLGLRLIYFSYDVKMKEKGDIPEGYSVSREKKERFSLILESASTNQTSMYLCASSFRWHEQYFGPGTRLTVT.

This clonotype was counted ten times or more. V is TRBV7-8 and J is TRBJ2-7; TRBD2 is a possible D gene (5 bases). Per germline, CDR1 SGHVS and CDR2 FQNEAQ. The length of the CDR3 is 17 residues. Trimming took 0 bases from V and 6 from J, leaving 21 bases between them. The CDR3 DNA reads TGTGCCAGCAGCTTAGCGCTGAGGGCTATACTTCCCTCCGAGCAGTACTTC. Translation gives CASSLALRAILPSEQYF. The whole variable domain, filled in from reference TRBV7-8 and TRBJ2-7, reads GAGVSQSPRYKVAKRGQDVALRCDPISGHVSLFWYQQALGQGPEFLTYFQNEAQLDKSGLPSDRFFAERPEGSVSTLKIQRTQQEDSAVYLCASSLALRAILPSEQYFGPGTRLTVT.

This clonotype was observed a handful of times. The chain recombines TRBV5-1 with TRBJ2-5; D remains unclear. In germline, CDR1 is SGHRS, CDR2 YFSETQ. Trimming pared 1 base from V and 0 bases from J, leaving 7 bases between. The CDR3 is 14 residues long. Written as DNA, the CDR3 is TGCGCCAGCAGCTTGATGCCTGACCAAGAGACCCAGTACTTC. Amino acids: CASSLMPDQETQYF.

This clonotype was observed at least ten times. The J gene is TRBJ2-1, the V gene TRBV9; D uncertain. The V gene lost 4 bases and the J gene lost 2 bases, with 10 bases spanning the gap. This CDR3 region has 14 residues. Germline loops: CDR1 SGDLS, CDR2 YYNGEE. The CDR3 nucleotides are TGTGCCAGCAGCCGTCAAAACACCTACAATGAGCAGTTCTTC. This translates into CASSRQNTYNEQFF.

This clonotype has ten or more counts. The chain is built from TRBV12-5 and TRBJ2-7; the D gene is possibly TRBD2 (5 bases). Germline V gene data show CDR1 as LGHNT and CDR2 as FRNRAP. V was cut by 7 bases and J by 5 bases, with 15 bases left in between. The CDR3 runs 13 residues. CDR3 DNA sequence: TGTGCTAGTGCGTTTCAAGGGAGCCACGAGCAGTACTTC. Protein: CASAFQGSHEQYF.